Listed below are T cell receptor beta chains from one sample, sequenced in a study of blood T cell repertoires in COVID-19. Only in-frame clones appear in the TCRdb table, and some are missing; sequencing was by immunoSEQ multiplex PCR. Of 150,000 to 200,000 clones in the sample, 65% to 85% were seen once. Sequenced sample: peripheral blood. The receptors come from a woman aged 30 to 39 with acute or convalescent COVID-19. Both conserved end residues are part of each CDR3. D genes are given only for firm matches. The size entry is marked missing in some rows and otherwise reads once, few, many or a size class.

>TRBJ1-4|.|TRBD1|TRBV9
CASSVQGANEKLFF
TGTGCCAGCAGCGTTCAGGGGGCTAATGAAAAACTGTTTTTT
>TRBJ2-7|.|.|TRBV20-1
CSAKSGYEQYF
TGCAGTGCTAAATCAGGGTACGAGCAGTACTTC
>TRBJ1-2|.|.|TRBV7-9
CASSSTGLTNYGYTF
TGTGCCAGCAGCTCCACAGGGCTAACTAACTATGGCTACACCTTC
>TRBJ2-3|.|TRBD1|TRBV19
CASSPGQGTTDTQYF
TGTGCCAGTAGTCCCGGACAGGGTACCACAGATACGCAGTATTTT
>TRBJ1-1|.|TRBD1|TRBV7-2
CASSLAGQMNTEAFF
TGTGCCAGCAGCTTAGCGGGACAGATGAACACTGAAGCTTTCTTT
>TRBJ1-5|.|.|TRBV7-2
CASSLSPSRSVLLPQHF
TGTGCCAGCAGCTTGTCCCCCAGCAGGTCTGTCCTTCTACCCCAGCATTTT
>TRBJ1-1|.|.|TRBV6-6
CASSRLGEGGAFF
TGTGCCAGCAGCCGCCTCGGGGAGGGGGGGGCTTTCTTT
>TRBJ2-3|.|TRBD1|TRBV3-1/TRBV3-2
CAISPGQGSDTQYF
TGTGCCATCTCCCCGGGACAGGGTTCAGATACGCAGTATTTT
>TRBJ1-2|.|.|TRBV12-3/TRBV12-4
CASTPGWARYYTF
TGTGCCAGCACCCCGGGGTGGGCTAGATACTACACCTTC
>TRBJ1-5|.|TRBD1|TRBV19
CASSTRQGSGQPQHF
TGTGCCAGTAGTACAAGACAGGGGTCGGGGCAGCCCCAGCATTTT
>TRBJ1-2|once|.|TRBV7-2
CASSSYITARQLYGYTF
TGTGCCAGCAGCTCTTATATAACAGCTAGACAGCTCTATGGCTACACCTTC
>TRBJ2-4|.|TRBD1|TRBV24-1
CATSDPGQATQYF
TGTGCCACCAGTGACCCCGGACAGGCCACTCAGTACTTC
>TRBJ1-3|.|TRBD1|TRBV12-3/TRBV12-4
CASSPQGAIYF
TGTGCCAGCAGTCCTCAGGGGGCCATATATTTT
>TRBJ2-5|.|TRBD2|TRBV2
CANRGLRETQYF
TGTGCCAACCGGGGACTACGAGAGACCCAGTACTTC
>TRBJ1-5|.|TRBD1|TRBV7-8
CASSPGTGGNQPQHF
TGTGCCAGCAGCCCCGGGACAGGGGGGAATCAGCCCCAGCATTTT
>TRBJ2-1|.|.|TRBV5-8
CASSLRHPGYNEQFF
TGTGCCAGCAGCTTGCGCCACCCGGGTTACAATGAGCAGTTCTTC
>TRBJ1-5|few|.|TRBV7-2
CASSFHSNQPQHF
TGTGCCAGCAGCTTTCATAGCAATCAGCCCCAGCATTTT
>TRBJ2-7|.|.|TRBV7-9
CASSWDTGTRVPYEQYF
TGTGCCAGCAGCTGGGATACCGGGACTCGCGTTCCTTACGAGCAGTACTTC
>TRBJ2-1|.|.|TRBV5-4
CASRPLLATYNEQFF
TGTGCCAGCCGGCCCCTGTTAGCGACCTACAATGAGCAGTTCTTC
>TRBJ1-1|.|.|TRBV28
CASTEGGFGGAFF
TGTGCCAGCACCGAAGGGGGTTTCGGTGGAGCTTTCTTT
>TRBJ2-2|.|.|TRBV6-5
CASSSLDAGIGELFF
TGTGCCAGCAGTTCCCTGGATGCGGGGATCGGGGAGCTGTTTTTT
>TRBJ2-7|.|TRBD1|TRBV5-1
CASSFGTGIPYEQYF
TGCGCCAGCAGCTTCGGGACAGGGATCCCCTACGAGCAGTACTTC
>TRBJ1-2|few|.|TRBV6-5
CASSRGGRGYGYTF
TGTGCCAGCAGTCGGGGGGGGCGCGGCTATGGCTACACCTTC
>TRBJ2-4|.|TRBD1|TRBV6-4
CASKPGGVKNIQYF
TGTGCCAGTAAGCCAGGGGGCGTCAAAAACATTCAGTACTTC
>TRBJ2-3|.|TRBD2|TRBV24-1
CATGTSGGITDTQYF
TGTGCCACCGGGACTAGCGGGGGGATCACAGATACGCAGTATTTT
>TRBJ1-2|once|.|TRBV30
CASTGNGYTF
TGTGCCTCCACAGGAAATGGCTACACCTTC
>TRBJ2-7|.|TRBD2|TRBV11-3
CASSSGLAGVGEQYF
TGTGCCAGCAGCTCGGGACTAGCGGGGGTCGGCGAGCAGTACTTC
>TRBJ2-1|.|TRBD2|TRBV19
CASSIDRSRRLAIYEQFF
TGTGCCAGTAGTATAGATCGTAGTCGAAGACTAGCGATCTATGAGCAGTTCTTC
>TRBJ2-1|.|TRBD1|TRBV7-2
CASSAGTGGFNEQFF
TGTGCCAGCAGCGCCGGGACAGGGGGGTTCAATGAGCAGTTCTTC
>TRBJ2-5|.|.|TRBV2
CASRWGGETQYF
TGTGCCAGCAGATGGGGCGGAGAGACCCAGTACTTC
>TRBJ1-1|.|.|TRBV10-3
CAINWGPDTEAFF
TGTGCCATCAATTGGGGCCCTGACACTGAAGCTTTCTTT
>TRBJ1-2|.|TRBD1|TRBV29-1
CSVNPRGVEGGYTF
TGCAGCGTGAACCCCAGGGGGGTTGAGGGTGGCTACACCTTC
>TRBJ2-3|.|.|TRBV10-3
CATAQPATDTQYF
TGTGCCACCGCACAGCCGGCCACAGATACGCAGTATTTT
>TRBJ2-7|.|TRBD2|TRBV4-3
CASSRETSVYEQYF
TGCGCCAGCAGCCGAGAGACTAGCGTCTACGAGCAGTACTTC
>TRBJ2-2|.|.|TRBV3-1/TRBV3-2
CASSATGTPNTGELFF
TGTGCCAGCAGCGCTACCGGGACACCGAACACCGGGGAGCTGTTTTTT
>TRBJ2-2|.|.|TRBV30
CAWSVPGRGLSGELFF
TGTGCCTGGAGTGTACCCGGCAGGGGTCTCTCCGGGGAGCTGTTTTTT
>TRBJ2-1|.|TRBD2|TRBV7-8
CASSPAGAGGGVEQFF
TGTGCCAGCAGCCCCGCCGGGGCGGGAGGCGGAGTTGAGCAGTTCTTC
>TRBJ2-5|.|TRBD1|TRBV30
CAWSPTGTGRETQYF
TGTGCCTGGAGTCCGACCGGGACAGGGAGAGAGACCCAGTACTTC
>TRBJ2-7|.|.|TRBV27
CASSPGEQYF
TGTGCCAGCAGCCCCGGCGAGCAGTACTTC
>TRBJ2-7|.|.|TRBV7-7
CASSLDSGRAYEQYF
TGTGCTAGCAGCTTAGATAGCGGCAGGGCGTACGAGCAGTACTTC
>TRBJ2-5|.|TRBD2|TRBV28
CASSSGLAGAGETQYF
TGTGCCAGCAGTTCTGGACTAGCGGGAGCAGGGGAGACCCAGTACTTC
>TRBJ1-1|.|TRBD1|TRBV28
CASSFQGADEAFF
TGTGCCAGCAGTTTTCAGGGGGCGGATGAAGCTTTCTTT
>TRBJ2-7|.|.|TRBV12-3/TRBV12-4
CASSSVYEQYF
TGTGCCAGCAGTTCGGTCTACGAGCAGTACTTC